This T cell receptor (beta chain) was profiled in a study of patients with pleural tuberculosis. This clonotype was observed many times. Using its own MiXCR run on the reads, TCRdb lists one record per CDR3 protein. The sample has about 50,000 distinct CDR3 sequences, less than 9.5% seen once. Germline CDR1 reads SGHDN; CDR2 reads FVKESK. The V gene lost 0 bases and the J gene lost 7 bases, with 3 bases spanning the gap. The CDR3 is made up of 11 amino acids. The source of this sequence is a human donor with pleural tuberculosis. The chain is built from TRBV14 and TRBJ2-5; D gene unclear. Here the CDR3 DNA reads TGTGCCAGCAGCCAAGATCTGACCCAGTACTTC. Its protein is CASSQDLTQYF.